These 26 T cell receptor beta chains were all obtained from the same sample, sequenced in a study of cytomegalovirus exposure and HLA in healthy donors. Sequencing used immunoSEQ multiplex PCR; TCRdb keeps in-frame clones, though not all of them. Of around 200,000 clones listed, roughly 80% are singletons. The source material was PBMCs. Source of these receptors: a woman aged 18 to 35 in good health and CMV-seropositive.

The chain recombines TRBV4-1 with TRBJ1-3, with TRBD1 matching over 8 bases. The length of the CDR3 is 16 residues. The V gene end was trimmed by 2 bases and the J gene end by 3 bases; junction bases not matched to a gene: 6. Germline CDR1 is MGHRA and CDR2 is YSYEKL. The CDR3 region is CASSQPRTGFGNTIYF. As DNA, the CDR3 is TGCGCCAGCAGCCAACCACGGACAGGGTTTGGAAACACCATATATTTT.

The gene calls are TRBV10-3 and TRBJ1-4; D is perhaps TRBD1 (6 bases). Germline V gene lookup returns CDR1 ENHRY and CDR2 SYGVKD. Trimming took off 5 bases at V and 1 base at J, with 8 bases between the two ends. This CDR3 has 14 amino acids. The CDR3 loop reads CAISPGVTNEKLFF. In DNA, the CDR3 is TGTGCCATCAGTCCAGGGGTAACTAATGAAAAACTGTTTTTT.

This clone was seen only a few times. CDR3 nucleotides: TGCAGCGTTCATCAAACTAATGAAAAACTGTTTTTT. Translation gives CSVHQTNEKLFF. The chain combines TRBV29-1 with TRBJ1-4; D is unclear. The germline CDR1 and CDR2 sequences are SQVTM and ANQGSEA. V was trimmed by 5 bases and J by 1 base, leaving 5 bases between them. This CDR3 spans 12 amino acids.

This clone has just one count. This sequence joins TRBV5-6 and TRBJ2-7; D possibly corresponds to TRBD2 (5 bases). CDR3 length: 13 residues. The V end was cut by 4 bases, the J end by 4 bases, with 12 bases between. Germline values: CDR1 SGHDT, CDR2 YYEEEE. The CDR3 spells CASSHRGPYEQYF. The DNA for the CDR3 is TGTGCCAGCAGCCACAGAGGGCCTTACGAGCAGTACTTC.

This clone is a singleton in its sample. The gene calls are TRBV6-5 and TRBJ1-6; D is ambiguous. The CDR3 has 14 residues. Trimming left V 5 bases short and J 6 bases short, with 11 bases between. Per germline, CDR1 MNHEY and CDR2 SVGAGI. CDR3 DNA sequence: TGTGCCAGCAGTGGTTGGCAGTCTAATTCACCCCTCCACTTT. Translated: CASSGWQSNSPLHF.

V is TRBV28 and J is TRBJ2-7; D not resolved. The CDR3 sequence is 16 residues long. V was cut by 6 bases and J by 3 bases, with 21 bases left in between. Germline CDR1 MDHEN, CDR2 SYDVKM. In DNA form, the CDR3 reads TGTGCCAGCAGCACGCCCGCGACACGGATGAACTACGAGCAGTACTTC. It encodes CASSTPATRMNYEQYF.

In the case of this clone: The junction departs from the called germline gene at one end, perhaps through a read error. The V gene is TRBV12-5, the J gene TRBJ1-2, with D possibly matching TRBD1 (6 bases). Germline loops: CDR1 LGHNT, CDR2 FRNRAP. The CDR3 sequence is 13 residues long. The CDR3 DNA reads TGTGCTAGTGGTTTGGTTACTCAGGGGCCCGCCTGGTTC. Its protein product is CASGLVTQGPAWF.

This clone was counted only a few times. V gene TRBV6-1 combines with J gene TRBJ2-7; D unclear. V lost 2 bases, J lost 6 bases, and 8 bases lay in between. CDR3 length: 12 amino acids. In germline, CDR1 is MNHNS, CDR2 SASEGT. CDR3 loop: CASSESRSEQYF. CDR3 bases: TGTGCCAGCAGTGAATCCCGGAGCGAGCAGTACTTC.

This clone has just a few counts. The chain carries TRBV6-1 and TRBJ1-2; a possible D gene is TRBD1 (6 bases). The CDR3 totals 11 residues. The V end was cut by 6 bases, the J end by 13 bases, with 15 bases between. Germline V gene data show CDR1 as MNHNS and CDR2 as SASEGT. DNA of the CDR3: TGTGCCAGCAGCCTAGACAGGAGAATCACCTTC. Translation gives CASSLDRRITF.

CDR3 DNA sequence: TGTGCCATCAGTGATCGGGGGGCGTGGGGCTACACCTTC. It is translated as CAISDRGAWGYTF. The chain has TRBV10-3 and TRBJ1-2; TRBD1 might be the D (6 bases). The CDR3 is made up of 13 amino acids. Trimming stripped 3 bases from V and 8 bases from J, with 13 bases between. Germline-derived CDR1 and CDR2 are ENHRY and SYGVKD.

This chain uses TRBV9 with TRBJ2-1; D is perhaps TRBD2 (7 bases). The germline CDR1 and CDR2 sequences are SGDLS and YYNGEE. The CDR3 runs 16 residues. Trimming removed 6 bases at V and 9 bases at J, with 25 bases between. In DNA form, the CDR3 reads TGTGCCAGCACTCTAGGCGGGGGCGAGAGTATCGGTGAGCAGTTCTTC. This sequence encodes CASTLGGGESIGEQFF. The entire variable domain, with the rest obtained from reference TRBV9 and TRBJ2-1, is as follows: DSGVTQTPKHLITATGQRVTLRCSPRSGDLSVYWYQQSLDQGLQFLIQYYNGEERAKGNILERFSAQQFPDLHSELNLSSLELGDSALYFCASTLGGGESIGEQFFGPGTRLTVL.

The chain employs TRBV2 and TRBJ1-5; D is undetermined. Germline CDR1 SNHLY, CDR2 FYNNEI. The ends were cut back, 8 bases at V and 7 bases at J, with 18 bases in the middle. The CDR3 consists of 14 residues. The CDR3 region is CASGEGAVRQPQHF. In DNA form, the CDR3 reads TGTGCCAGCGGGGAGGGAGCTGTCCGCCAGCCCCAGCATTTT.

The chain recombines TRBV4-3 with TRBJ1-2; D call uncertain. The germline V and J ends were trimmed by 0 bases and 4 bases, with 9 bases remaining between them. This CDR3 contains 14 residues. Germline CDR1 is LGHNA and CDR2 is YSLEER. The CDR3 protein is CASSQDAGTYGYTF. The CDR3 DNA sequence: TGCGCCAGCAGCCAAGATGCGGGAACCTATGGCTACACCTTC.

This chain's CDR3 is CASSSRTGGQETQYF. The CDR3 nucleotides read TGTGCCAGCAGCTCTCGGACAGGGGGCCAAGAGACCCAGTACTTC. The chain combines TRBV9 with TRBJ2-5; TRBD1 aligns across 10 bases. The germline V gene has CDR1 SGDLS and CDR2 YYNGEE. The CDR3 has 15 residues. V shed 4 bases, J shed 1 base, and the junction held 4 bases outside the gene matches. Supplemented by reference TRBV9 and TRBJ2-5, the full variable domain reads DSGVTQTPKHLITATGQRVTLRCSPRSGDLSVYWYQQSLDQGLQFLIQYYNGEERAKGNILERFSAQQFPDLHSELNLSSLELGDSALYFCASSSRTGGQETQYFGPGTRLLVL.

This clone was counted once. The genes are TRBV5-4 and TRBJ2-1; the match to TRBD1 covers 7 bases. The CDR3 sequence is 15 residues long. The V segment lost 3 bases and the J segment 1 base; nucleotides outside the gene matches: 4. Germline CDR1 is SGHNT and CDR2 is YYREEE (reference sequence). Here the CDR3 DNA reads TGTGCCAGCAGCTCCGGGACAGCGTCCTACAATGAGCAGTTCTTC. It codes for CASSSGTASYNEQFF.

This clone has only a few counts. V and J are TRBV14 and TRBJ2-7, with D perhaps TRBD2 (5 bases). The CDR3 runs 15 residues. V lost 3 bases to trimming and J lost 3 bases, with 15 bases between them. The germline CDR1 and CDR2 sequences are SGHDN and FVKESK. The chain's CDR3 is CASSHFPDAGYEQYF. The CDR3 coding sequence is TGTGCCAGCAGCCATTTTCCTGATGCGGGCTACGAGCAGTACTTC.

The V gene is TRBV29-1, the J gene TRBJ1-2; 7 nucleotides line up with TRBD1. Germline V CDR1 and CDR2: SQVTM, ANQGSEA. V trimming: 7 bases; J trimming: 4 bases; junction bases outside the gene matches: 9. This CDR3 region has 13 residues. The CDR3, as DNA: TGCAGCGCCAGCTCGACAGGGTTCTATGGCTACACCTTC. Translating it yields CSASSTGFYGYTF.

This clone was seen a single time. This chain uses TRBV7-9 with TRBJ2-7; D perhaps matches TRBD1 (5 bases). In germline, CDR1 is SEHNR, CDR2 FQNEAQ (reference sequence). Trimming pared 1 base from V and 4 bases from J, leaving 8 bases between. This CDR3 is built from 13 residues. The DNA of the CDR3 is TGTGCCAGCAGCTTAGAGGCAGGGTACGAGCAGTACTTC. It codes for CASSLEAGYEQYF.

This chain joins TRBV6-5 and TRBJ2-1; 11 bases match TRBD2. Germline assignment: CDR1 MNHEY and CDR2 SVGAGI. The V and J ends lost 5 bases and 5 bases, in that order; junction bases with no gene match: 2. This CDR3 is 14 amino acids long. The CDR3 coding sequence is TGTGCCAGCAGTGTAGCGGGGGGGCACAATGAGCAGTTCTTC. It is translated as CASSVAGGHNEQFF.

This sequence joins TRBV2 and TRBJ2-3, with D unclear. Germline-derived CDR1 and CDR2 are SNHLY and FYNNEI. Deletions cut 3 bases from V and 6 bases from J, with 10 bases between. The CDR3 is made up of 13 amino acids. In DNA form, the CDR3 reads TGTGCCAGCAGTGATACTACGTCCGATACGCAGTATTTT. It codes for CASSDTTSDTQYF.

The V and J genes are TRBV11-2 and TRBJ2-6; no clear D. Germline V gene data show CDR1 as SGHAT and CDR2 as FQNNGV. V was pared by 5 bases and J by 3 bases, with 8 bases between. The CDR3 covers 14 residues. Here the CDR3 reads CASSLTHGANVLTF. In DNA, the CDR3 is TGTGCCAGCAGCCTAACCCATGGGGCCAACGTCCTGACTTTC.

The chain employs TRBV19 and TRBJ1-2; D gene uncertain. This CDR3 has 12 amino acids. V was clipped by 1 base and J by 8 bases, with 8 bases between them. Germline CDR1 and CDR2: LNHDA and SQIVND (reference sequence). The CDR3 nucleotides read TGTGCCAGTAGTATAGCAGATTACGGCTACACCTTC. Its translation is CASSIADYGYTF.

The genes are TRBV7-6 and TRBJ1-1; weak D call: TRBD1 (6 bases). This CDR3 is built from 16 residues. The germline V gene encodes CDR1 SGHVS and CDR2 FNYEAQ. V was pared by 5 bases and J by 1 base, with 17 bases between. CDR3 in amino acids: CASSKRQGWENTEAFF. In nucleotides, the CDR3 is TGTGCCAGCAGCAAAAGGCAGGGGTGGGAGAACACTGAAGCTTTCTTT.

The chain recombines TRBV19 with TRBJ1-2, with 8 bases lining up with TRBD1. CDR1 is LNHDA and CDR2 is SQIVND in the germline V gene (reference sequence). CDR3 length equals 17 residues. J was trimmed by 8 bases and V by 4 bases; bases with no gene match: 18. The DNA for the CDR3 is TGTGCCAGTAGTACCCCAGGACAGGGAACTAGAGCTATCGGCTACACCTTC. As protein: CASSTPGQGTRAIGYTF. Complete variable domain (other parts from reference TRBV19 and TRBJ1-2): DGGITQSPKYLFRKEGQNVTLSCEQNLNHDAMYWYRQDPGQGLRLIYYSQIVNDFQKGDIAEGYSVSREKKESFPLTVTSAQKNPTAFYLCASSTPGQGTRAIGYTFGSGTRLTVV.

The chain has TRBV6-6 and TRBJ2-7; 7 positions match TRBD2. Germline V gene sequence: CDR1 MNHNY, CDR2 SVGAGI (reference sequence). Germline trimming cut 10 bases from V and 6 bases from J; bases unmatched to any gene: 12. The CDR3 covers 13 residues. The CDR3 reads CATERDGVGEQYF. The CDR3 DNA reads as TGTGCCACTGAGCGGGACGGGGTTGGCGAGCAGTACTTC.

CDR3 bases: TGCGCCAGCAGCCAAGAGGCCGACAGGGGAAATCAGCCCCAGCATTTT. Translated: CASSQEADRGNQPQHF. The chain carries TRBV4-1 and TRBJ1-5, with 8 positions matching TRBD1. Germline assignment: CDR1 MGHRA and CDR2 YSYEKL. The CDR3 contains 16 residues. V lost 0 bases and J lost 4; bases outside the gene matches: 5.